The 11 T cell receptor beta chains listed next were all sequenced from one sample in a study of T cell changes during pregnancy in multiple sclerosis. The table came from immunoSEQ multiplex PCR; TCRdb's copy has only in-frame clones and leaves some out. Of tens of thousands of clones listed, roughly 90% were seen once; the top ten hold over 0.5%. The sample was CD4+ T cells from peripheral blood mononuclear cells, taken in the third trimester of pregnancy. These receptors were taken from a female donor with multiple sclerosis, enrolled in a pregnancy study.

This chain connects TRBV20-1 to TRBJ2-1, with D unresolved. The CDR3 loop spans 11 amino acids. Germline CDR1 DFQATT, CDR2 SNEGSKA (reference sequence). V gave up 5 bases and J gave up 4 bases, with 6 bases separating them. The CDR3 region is CSADSYNEQFF. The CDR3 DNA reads TGCAGTGCTGACTCGTACAATGAGCAGTTCTTC.

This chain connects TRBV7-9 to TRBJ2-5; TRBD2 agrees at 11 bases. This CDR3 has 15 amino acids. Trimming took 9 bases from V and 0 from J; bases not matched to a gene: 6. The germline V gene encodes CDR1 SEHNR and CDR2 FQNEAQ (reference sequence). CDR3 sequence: CASSGGGLNQETQYF. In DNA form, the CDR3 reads TGTGCCAGTAGCGGGGGGGGACTAAACCAAGAGACCCAGTACTTC.

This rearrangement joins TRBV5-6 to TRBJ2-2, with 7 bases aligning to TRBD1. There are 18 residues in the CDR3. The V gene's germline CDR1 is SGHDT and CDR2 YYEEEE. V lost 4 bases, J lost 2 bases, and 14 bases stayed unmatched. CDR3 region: CASSAQIRQGFNTGELFF. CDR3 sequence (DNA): TGTGCCAGCAGCGCGCAAATTCGACAGGGATTCAACACCGGGGAGCTGTTTTTT.

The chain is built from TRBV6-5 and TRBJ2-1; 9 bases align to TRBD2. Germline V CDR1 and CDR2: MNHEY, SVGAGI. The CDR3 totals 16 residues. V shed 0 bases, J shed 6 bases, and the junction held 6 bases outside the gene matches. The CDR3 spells CASSYSRLAGSNEQFF. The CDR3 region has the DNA TGTGCCAGCAGTTACTCTCGGCTAGCGGGGTCCAATGAGCAGTTCTTC.

Written as DNA, the CDR3 is TGTGCCAGCAGCTTGGACGAAGGAGGGGTGTATGGCTACACCTTC. It codes for CASSLDEGGVYGYTF. This rearrangement joins TRBV11-3 to TRBJ1-2; D might be TRBD1 (5 bases). Per germline, CDR1 SGHNT and CDR2 YENEEA. The CDR3 is made up of 15 amino acids. The V gene lost 3 bases and the J gene lost 5 bases, with 16 bases spanning the gap.

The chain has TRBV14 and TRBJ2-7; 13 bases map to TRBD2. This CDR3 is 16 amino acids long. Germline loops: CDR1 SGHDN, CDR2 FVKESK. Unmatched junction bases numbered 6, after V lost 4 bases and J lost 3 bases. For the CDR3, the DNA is TGTGCCAGCAGCCTACGGACTAGCGGGAGCATCTACGAGCAGTACTTC. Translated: CASSLRTSGSIYEQYF.

The CDR3: CASSQDSSGIPYEQYF. CDR3 nucleotides: TGTGCCAGCAGCCAGGATTCTAGCGGAATCCCCTACGAGCAGTACTTC. The chain couples TRBV4-2 to TRBJ2-5, with 7 positions matching TRBD2. The DNA end is more similar to TRBJ2-7, so the J call may be wrong. The CDR3 sequence is 16 residues long. The V gene's germline CDR1 is LGHNA and CDR2 YNFKEQ.

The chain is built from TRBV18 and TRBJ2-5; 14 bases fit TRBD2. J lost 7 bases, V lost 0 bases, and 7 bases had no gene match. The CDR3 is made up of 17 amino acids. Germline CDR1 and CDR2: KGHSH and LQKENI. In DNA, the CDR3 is TGTGCCAGCTCACCACCGGGACTAGCGGGAGACGAGGGGACCCAGTACTTC. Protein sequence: CASSPPGLAGDEGTQYF. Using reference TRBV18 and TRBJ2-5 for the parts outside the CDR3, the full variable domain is NAGVMQNPRHLVRRRGQEARLRCSPMKGHSHVYWYRQLPEEGLKFMVYLQKENIIDESGMPKERFSAEFPKEGPSILRIQQVVRGDSAAYFCASSPPGLAGDEGTQYFGPGTRLLVL.

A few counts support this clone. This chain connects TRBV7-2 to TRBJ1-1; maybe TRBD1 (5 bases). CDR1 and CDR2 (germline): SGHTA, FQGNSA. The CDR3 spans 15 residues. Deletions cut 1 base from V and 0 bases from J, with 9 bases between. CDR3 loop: CASSLGAGMNTEAFF. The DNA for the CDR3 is TGTGCCAGCAGCTTAGGTGCAGGGATGAACACTGAAGCTTTCTTT.

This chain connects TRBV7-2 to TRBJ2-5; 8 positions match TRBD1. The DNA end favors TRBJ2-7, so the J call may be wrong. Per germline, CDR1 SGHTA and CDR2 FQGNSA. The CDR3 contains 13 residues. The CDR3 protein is CASSFGQGYEQYF. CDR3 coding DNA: TGTGCCAGCAGCTTCGGACAGGGCTACGAGCAGTACTTC.

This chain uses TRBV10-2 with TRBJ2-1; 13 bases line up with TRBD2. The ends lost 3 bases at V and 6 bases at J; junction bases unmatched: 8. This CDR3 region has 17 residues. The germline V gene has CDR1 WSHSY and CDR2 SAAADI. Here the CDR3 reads CASSEIPGLAGSNEQFF. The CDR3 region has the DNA TGCGCCAGCAGTGAAATACCGGGACTAGCGGGATCCAATGAGCAGTTCTTC.